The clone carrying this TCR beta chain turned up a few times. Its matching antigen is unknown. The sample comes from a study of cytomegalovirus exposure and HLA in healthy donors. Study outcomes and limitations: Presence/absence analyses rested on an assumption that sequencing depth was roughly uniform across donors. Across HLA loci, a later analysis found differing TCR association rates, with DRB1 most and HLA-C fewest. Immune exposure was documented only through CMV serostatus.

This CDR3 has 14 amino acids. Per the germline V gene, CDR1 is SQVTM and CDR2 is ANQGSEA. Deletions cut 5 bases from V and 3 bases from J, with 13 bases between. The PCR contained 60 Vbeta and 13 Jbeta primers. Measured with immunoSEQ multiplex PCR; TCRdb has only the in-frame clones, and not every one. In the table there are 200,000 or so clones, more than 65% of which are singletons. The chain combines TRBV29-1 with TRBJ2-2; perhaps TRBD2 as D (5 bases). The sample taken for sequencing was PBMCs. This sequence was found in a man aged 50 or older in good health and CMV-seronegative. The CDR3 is CSVRWAGDTGELFF. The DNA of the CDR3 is TGCAGCGTTCGGTGGGCCGGGGACACCGGGGAGCTGTTTTTT.